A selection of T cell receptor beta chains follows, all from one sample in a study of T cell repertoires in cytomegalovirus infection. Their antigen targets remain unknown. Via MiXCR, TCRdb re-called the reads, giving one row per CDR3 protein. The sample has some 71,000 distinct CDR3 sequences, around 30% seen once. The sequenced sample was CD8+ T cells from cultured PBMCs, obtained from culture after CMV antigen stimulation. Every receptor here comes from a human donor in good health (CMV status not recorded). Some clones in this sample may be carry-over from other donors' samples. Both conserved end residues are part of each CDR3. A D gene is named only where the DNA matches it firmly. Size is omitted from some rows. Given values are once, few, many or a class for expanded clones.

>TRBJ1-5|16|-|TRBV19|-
CATKMRQNYSNQPQHF
TGTGCCACAAAGATGCGGCAGAACTATAGCAATCAGCCCCAGCATTTT
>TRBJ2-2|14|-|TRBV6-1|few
CASSEVGHTGELFF
TGTGCCAGCAGTGAAGTAGGGCACACCGGGGAGCTGTTTTTT
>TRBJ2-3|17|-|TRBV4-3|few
CASSQDPYVTSTDTQYF
TGCGCCAGCAGCCAAGATCCCTACGTGACTAGCACAGATACGCAGTATTTT
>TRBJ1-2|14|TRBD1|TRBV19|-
CASSTRDRLQGYTF
TGTGCCAGTAGTACCCGGGACAGGCTTCAGGGCTACACCTTC
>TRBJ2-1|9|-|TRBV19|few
CAHSYEQFF
TGTGCCCATAGTTATGAGCAGTTCTTC
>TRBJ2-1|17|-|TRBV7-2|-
CASSLDMSHLIRNEQFF
TGTGCCAGCAGCTTAGATATGTCCCACTTAATACGCAATGAGCAGTTCTTC
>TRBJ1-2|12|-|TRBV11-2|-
CATADSNYGYTF
TGTGCCACTGCGGACAGTAACTATGGCTACACCTTC
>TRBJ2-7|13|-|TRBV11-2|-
CASTDRSRNEQYF
TGTGCCAGCACGGACCGCTCTAGGAACGAGCAGTACTTC
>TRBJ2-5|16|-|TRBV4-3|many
CASSQDPRGVGETQYF
TGCGCCAGCAGCCAAGACCCCAGGGGAGTTGGAGAGACCCAGTACTTC
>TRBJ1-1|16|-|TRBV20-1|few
CSAPEEDGTDNTEAFF
TGCAGTGCGCCAGAAGAAGATGGGACGGATAACACTGAAGCTTTCTTT
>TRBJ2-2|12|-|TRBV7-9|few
CASSPRVGELFF
TGTGCCAGCAGCCCCCGGGTCGGGGAGCTGTTTTTT
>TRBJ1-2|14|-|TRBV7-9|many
CASSRLRGDEGYTF
TGTGCCAGCAGCCGACTCCGAGGGGATGAGGGCTACACCTTC
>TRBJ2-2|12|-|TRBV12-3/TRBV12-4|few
CASSTGLWELFF
TGTGCCAGCAGTACGGGTCTTTGGGAGCTGTTTTTT
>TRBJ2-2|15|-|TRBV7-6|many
CASSLGRVGAGELFF
TGTGCCAGCAGCTTAGGGCGGGTTGGGGCCGGGGAGCTGTTTTTT
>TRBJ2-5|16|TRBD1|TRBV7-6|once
CASSLGSAGGLETQYF
TGTGCCAGCAGCTTAGGGTCGGCAGGGGGCTTGGAGACCCAGTACTTC
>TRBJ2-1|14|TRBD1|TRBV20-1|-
CSVLVPGQYNEQFF
TGCAGTGTCCTGGTCCCGGGACAGTACAATGAGCAGTTCTTC
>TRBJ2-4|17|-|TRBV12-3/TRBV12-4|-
CASSWGRWESSGNIQYF
TGTGCCAGCAGTTGGGGACGGTGGGAGTCCAGCGGAAACATTCAGTACTTC
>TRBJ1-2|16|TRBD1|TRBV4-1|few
CASSQPGQGYSGGYTF
TGCGCCAGCAGCCAACCGGGACAGGGGTATAGTGGTGGCTACACCTTC
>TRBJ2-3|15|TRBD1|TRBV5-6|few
CASSLGDSYTDTQYF
TGTGCCAGCAGCTTGGGGGACAGCTACACAGATACGCAGTATTTT
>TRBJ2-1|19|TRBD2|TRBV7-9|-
CASSLALGLAGPAEGEQFF
TGTGCCAGCAGCTTAGCACTGGGACTAGCGGGGCCCGCCGAGGGTGAGCAGTTCTTC